This T cell receptor beta chain was documented in a study of T-cell memory formation after mild COVID-19. Study background: TCR clusters mostly belonged to single donors.

This clonotype was seen a handful of times. The antigen is unknown. Using its own MiXCR run on the 5' RACE reads, TCRdb lists one record per CDR3 protein. Here the sample spans more than 80,000 distinct CDR3 sequences, around 11% being singletons. Study outcomes and limitations: Memory sampled before infection contained some responding clones, suggesting cross-reactive memory joined. Day 15 to 85 contracting clones showed balanced CD4/CD8; later expanders leaned CD4+.

The CDR3 has 15 amino acids. The V end lost 5 bases, the J end lost 3 bases, and 17 bases lay between the germline ends. Input material: PBMCs or a T cell subset sorted from them (not recorded which). This clonotype was obtained from an adult woman who had mild COVID-19 (a few samples of this study predate the infection). Cell type and time point are not known. The rearrangement joins TRBV12-3 or TRBV12-4 to TRBJ2-7; no firm D call. The DNA for the CDR3 is TGTGCCAGCAGTCCAAACGCCGTTCACGGCTACGAGCAGTACTTC. Its translation is CASSPNAVHGYEQYF.